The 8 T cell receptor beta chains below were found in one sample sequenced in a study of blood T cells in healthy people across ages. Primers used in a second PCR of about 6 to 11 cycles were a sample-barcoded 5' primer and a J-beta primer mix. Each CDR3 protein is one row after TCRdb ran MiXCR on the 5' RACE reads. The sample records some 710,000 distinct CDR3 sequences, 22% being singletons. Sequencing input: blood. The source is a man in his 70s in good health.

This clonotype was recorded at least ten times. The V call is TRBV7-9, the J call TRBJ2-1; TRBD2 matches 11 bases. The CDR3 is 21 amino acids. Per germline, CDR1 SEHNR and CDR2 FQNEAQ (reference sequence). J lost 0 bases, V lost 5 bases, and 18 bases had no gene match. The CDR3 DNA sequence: TGTGCCAGCAGCCCCCTTCTAGGTCTAGCGGGAGGCCGCAGCTCCTACAATGAGCAGTTCTTC. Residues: CASSPLLGLAGGRSSYNEQFF.

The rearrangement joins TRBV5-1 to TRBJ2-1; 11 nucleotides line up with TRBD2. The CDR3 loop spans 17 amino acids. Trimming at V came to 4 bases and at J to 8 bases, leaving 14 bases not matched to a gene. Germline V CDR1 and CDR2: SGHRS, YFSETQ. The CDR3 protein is CASSKLAGASQGDEQFF. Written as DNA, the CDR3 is TGCGCCAGCAGCAAACTAGCGGGAGCTTCCCAAGGCGATGAGCAGTTCTTC. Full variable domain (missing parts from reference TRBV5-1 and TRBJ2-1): KAGVTQTPRYLIKTRGQQVTLSCSPISGHRSVSWYQQTPGQGLQFLFEYFSETQRNKGNFPGRFSGRQFSNSRSEMNVSTLELGDSALYLCASSKLAGASQGDEQFFGPGTRLTVL.

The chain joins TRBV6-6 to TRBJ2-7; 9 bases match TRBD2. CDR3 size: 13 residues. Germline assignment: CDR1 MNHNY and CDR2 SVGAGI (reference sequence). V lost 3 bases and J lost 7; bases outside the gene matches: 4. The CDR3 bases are TGTGCCAGCAGTTATATAACTAGCGGGGAGCAGTACGTC. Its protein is CASSYITSGEQYV.

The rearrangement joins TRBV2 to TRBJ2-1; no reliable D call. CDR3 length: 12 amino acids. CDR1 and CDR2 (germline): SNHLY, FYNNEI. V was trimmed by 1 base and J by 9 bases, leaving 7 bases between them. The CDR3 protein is CASSEDVGEQFF. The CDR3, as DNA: TGTGCCAGCAGTGAAGACGTAGGTGAGCAGTTCTTC. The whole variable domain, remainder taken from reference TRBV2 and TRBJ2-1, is EPEVTQTPSHQVTQMGQEVILRCVPISNHLYFYWYRQILGQKVEFLVSFYNNEISEKSEIFDDQFSVERPDGSNFTLKIRSTKLEDSAMYFCASSEDVGEQFFGPGTRLTVL.

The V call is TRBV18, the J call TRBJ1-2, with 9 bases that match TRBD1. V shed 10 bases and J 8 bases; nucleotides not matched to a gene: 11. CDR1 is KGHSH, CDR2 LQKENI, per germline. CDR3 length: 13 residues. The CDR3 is CATAGGQGSGYTF. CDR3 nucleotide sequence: TGTGCCACCGCAGGGGGACAGGGAAGCGGCTACACCTTC.

The CDR3 DNA reads as TGTGCCAGCAGTTTTATAAGGGACGCAGATACGCAGTATTTT. Its protein product is CASSFIRDADTQYF. V gene TRBV12-3 or TRBV12-4 combines with J gene TRBJ2-3; D could derive from TRBD1 or TRBD2 (5 bases each). Trimming cost V 3 bases and J 4 bases, with 11 bases left between them. The CDR3 is 14 amino acids.

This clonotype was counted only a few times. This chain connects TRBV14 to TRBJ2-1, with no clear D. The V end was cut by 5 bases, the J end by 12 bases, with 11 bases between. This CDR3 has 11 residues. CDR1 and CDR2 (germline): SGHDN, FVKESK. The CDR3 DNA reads TGTGCCAGCAGCAGAGGAATTGGGCAGTTCTTC. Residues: CASSRGIGQFF.

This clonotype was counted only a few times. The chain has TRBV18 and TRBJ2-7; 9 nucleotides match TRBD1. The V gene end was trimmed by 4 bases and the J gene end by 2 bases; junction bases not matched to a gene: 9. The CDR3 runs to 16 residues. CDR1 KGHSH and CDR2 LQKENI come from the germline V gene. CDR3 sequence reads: CASSLRQGQGTYEQYF. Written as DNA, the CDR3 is TGTGCCAGCTCACTAAGACAGGGACAGGGCACCTACGAGCAGTACTTC.